These 28 T cell receptor beta chains were sequenced from one sample in a study of cytomegalovirus exposure and HLA in healthy donors. The primer mix had 60 Vbeta and 13 Jbeta primers. TCRdb's table, derived via immunoSEQ multiplex PCR, lists solely in-frame clones and lacks some. The table has under 250,000 clones, 80% to 85% seen once. The specimen sequenced was PBMCs. The source of these receptors is a woman aged 55-75 years in good health and CMV-seropositive.

V and J are TRBV2 and TRBJ2-4, with a weak D call TRBD2 (5 bases). CDR3 length: 12 amino acids. Germline V lookup: CDR1 SNHLY, CDR2 FYNNEI. V shed 9 bases and J shed 8 bases, with 14 bases lying between them. CDR3: CASVATGDIQYF. CDR3 in DNA: TGTGCCAGTGTAGCGACCGGGGACATTCAGTACTTC. Supplemented by reference TRBV2 and TRBJ2-4, the full variable domain reads EPEVTQTPSHQVTQMGQEVILRCVPISNHLYFYWYRQILGQKVEFLVSFYNNEISEKSEIFDDQFSVERPDGSNFTLKIRSTKLEDSAMYFCASVATGDIQYFGAGTRLSVL.

This chain joins TRBV27 and TRBJ2-1; TRBD2 agrees at 8 bases. Germline V CDR1 and CDR2: MNHEY, SMNVEV (reference sequence). This CDR3 has 15 amino acids. After removal of 5 bases from V and 7 bases from J, the junction contained 10 bases not matched to a gene. DNA for the CDR3: TGTGCCAGCAGTCCACTAGCGGCAGCGAGAAATGAGCAGTTCTTC. As protein: CASSPLAAARNEQFF.

The chain is built from TRBV27 and TRBJ2-7; TRBD2 aligns across 7 bases. Germline V gene lookup returns CDR1 MNHEY and CDR2 SMNVEV (reference sequence). Unmatched junction bases numbered 7, after V lost 3 bases and J lost 2 bases. This CDR3 has 15 amino acids. CDR3 protein: CASSFYGTTTYEQYF. CDR3 nucleotides: TGTGCCAGCAGTTTTTACGGGACTACCACCTACGAGCAGTACTTC.

This chain uses TRBV19 with TRBJ1-4; the match to TRBD1 covers 9 bases. The CDR3 spans 16 residues. The V and J ends lost 6 bases and 4 bases, in that order; junction bases with no gene match: 9. CDR1 is LNHDA, CDR2 SQIVND, per germline (reference sequence). The CDR3 DNA sequence: TGTGCCAGTAGGGTGACTGGGACAGGGATTAATGAAAAACTGTTTTTT. This sequence encodes CASRVTGTGINEKLFF.

Comment on this clone: Additional DNA sequences in this sample encode the identical CDR3. The chain combines TRBV4-1 with TRBJ2-2; D remains unclear. This CDR3 is built from 13 residues. Germline assignment: CDR1 MGHRA and CDR2 YSYEKL. V lost 4 bases and J lost 2, with 5 bases in between. CDR3 region: CASSPLNTGELFF. CDR3 coding DNA: TGCGCCAGCAGCCCCCTAAACACCGGGGAGCTGTTTTTT.

The V call is TRBV7-9, the J call TRBJ2-3, with D possibly TRBD2 on 5 matching bases. Looked up from germline, CDR1 is SEHNR and CDR2 is FQNEAQ (reference sequence). This CDR3 comprises 14 residues. Deletions cut 4 bases from V and 4 bases from J, with 12 bases between. Here the CDR3 reads CASSSLTLADTQYF. The CDR3 DNA follows: TGTGCCAGCAGCTCTCTCACACTAGCAGATACGCAGTATTTT.

The gene calls are TRBV5-6 and TRBJ1-1; D might be TRBD1 (6 bases). Trimming took off 2 bases at V and 4 bases at J, with 9 bases between the two ends. This CDR3 region has 13 residues. The germline V gene encodes CDR1 SGHDT and CDR2 YYEEEE. CDR3 sequence: CASSFGGGTEAFF. Here the CDR3 DNA reads TGTGCCAGCAGCTTTGGGGGCGGCACTGAAGCTTTCTTT.

The V call is TRBV6-1, the J call TRBJ2-1; D gene ambiguous. Trimming left V 6 bases short and J 5 bases short, with 5 bases between. The CDR3 totals 11 residues. CDR1 is MNHNS, CDR2 SASEGT, per germline. This CDR3 is CASRQNNEQFF. CDR3 nucleotide sequence: TGTGCCAGCAGACAGAACAATGAGCAGTTCTTC.

In its sample, this clone was seen a few times. The rearrangement joins TRBV7-9 to TRBJ2-7, with TRBD2 matching over 8 bases. The CDR3 is 14 amino acids. Per the germline V gene, CDR1 is SEHNR and CDR2 is FQNEAQ (reference sequence). Germline trimming cut 3 bases from V and 4 bases from J; bases unmatched to any gene: 5. The CDR3 nucleotides are TGTGCCAGCAGCTTCGGCGGGAGGCAGTACGAGCAGTACTTC. Protein sequence: CASSFGGRQYEQYF.

The chain couples TRBV18 to TRBJ1-1; D perhaps matches TRBD1 (6 bases). Germline CDR1 and CDR2: KGHSH and LQKENI. The V and J ends lost 2 bases and 6 bases respectively, with 16 bases between them. CDR3 length equals 15 residues. In nucleotides, the CDR3 is TGTGCCAGCTCACCAAGACAGGCTACGGAGTCTGAAGCTTTCTTT. It yields the protein CASSPRQATESEAFF.

The chain carries TRBV6-5 and TRBJ2-2; D is ambiguous. Germline V lookup: CDR1 MNHEY, CDR2 SVGAGI. V was trimmed by 7 bases and J by 0 bases, leaving 12 bases between them. This CDR3 comprises 15 residues. The CDR3 protein is CASTRERSNTGELFF. CDR3 sequence (DNA): TGTGCCAGCACAAGAGAAAGATCGAACACCGGGGAGCTGTTTTTT.

The sample holds one count of this clone. Relative to the germline gene, one junction end is altered; a read error may explain this. J is TRBJ1-1 and V is TRBV29-1; D is uncertain. The CDR3 is made up of 11 amino acids. The germline gives CDR1 SQVTM, CDR2 ANQGSEA. Here the CDR3 DNA reads TGCAGCCTTGAAGTCACCGGTGAAGCTTTCTTT. Translated, it gives CSLEVTGEAFF.

The chain couples TRBV6-5 to TRBJ2-1, with 14 bases identical to TRBD2. The germline CDR1 and CDR2 sequences are MNHEY and SVGAGI. The CDR3 has 15 amino acids. V was clipped by 6 bases and J by 2 bases; unmatched bases: 0. CDR3 DNA sequence: TGTGCCAGCAGGACTAGCGGGAGGGCCTACAATGAGCAGTTCTTC. As protein: CASRTSGRAYNEQFF.

This sequence joins TRBV5-1 and TRBJ2-2; 12 bases are shared with TRBD2. The CDR3 is 16 amino acids. Germline lookup yields CDR1 SGHRS and CDR2 YFSETQ. V gave up 5 bases and J gave up 5 bases; unmatched junction bases: 7. This CDR3 reads CASSLTSGSLTGELFF. Written as DNA, the CDR3 is TGCGCCAGCAGTTTGACTAGCGGGAGTTTGACCGGGGAGCTGTTTTTT.

A single count supports this clone. The V gene is TRBV14, the J gene TRBJ1-1; D remains ambiguous. In germline, CDR1 is SGHDN, CDR2 FVKESK. Trimming removed 4 bases from V and 2 bases from J, with 8 bases in between. The CDR3 contains 13 residues. DNA for the CDR3: TGTGCCAGCAGCCGGAGGATAAACACTGAAGCTTTCTTT. Its translation is CASSRRINTEAFF.

This chain links TRBV4-1 with TRBJ2-1; TRBD2 might be the D (5 bases). The ends were cut back, 3 bases at V and 2 bases at J, with 11 bases in the middle. The V gene's germline CDR1 is MGHRA and CDR2 YSYEKL. This CDR3 region has 15 residues. The CDR3 coding sequence is TGCGCCAGCAGCCAGGGTGGACTGGCCTACAATGAGCAGTTCTTC. Translating it yields CASSQGGLAYNEQFF.

V gene TRBV7-9 combines with J gene TRBJ2-1; TRBD1 matches 9 bases. The CDR3 is 16 residues long. Per the germline V gene, CDR1 is SEHNR and CDR2 is FQNEAQ (reference sequence). V was clipped by 1 base and J by 7 bases; unmatched bases: 8. The CDR3 sequence is CASSLVRDRDENEQFF. DNA of the CDR3: TGTGCCAGCAGCTTAGTCCGGGACAGGGATGAGAATGAGCAGTTCTTC.

The chain uses TRBV7-9 and TRBJ1-5; 7 nucleotides match TRBD1. Trimming took 5 bases from V and 6 from J; bases not matched to a gene: 4. The germline V gene has CDR1 SEHNR and CDR2 FQNEAQ (reference sequence). The CDR3 is 13 amino acids. The CDR3 bases are TGTGCCAGCAGCAAAGGGGGCGGTCAGCCCCAGCATTTT. This sequence encodes CASSKGGGQPQHF. Based on the CDR3 plus reference TRBV7-9 and TRBJ1-5, the full variable domain is DTGVSQNPRHKITKRGQNVTFRCDPISEHNRLYWYRQTLGQGPEFLTYFQNEAQLEKSRLLSDRFSAERPKGSFSTLEIQRTEQGDSAMYLCASSKGGGQPQHFGDGTRLSIL.

The chain couples TRBV29-1 to TRBJ2-7, with TRBD1 matching over 8 bases. CDR3 length: 12 residues. The germline CDR1 and CDR2 sequences are SQVTM and ANQGSEA. Germline trimming cut 6 bases from V and 7 bases from J; bases unmatched to any gene: 8. CDR3 residues: CSVTGVKKEQYF. CDR3 DNA sequence: TGCAGCGTGACAGGGGTTAAAAAAGAGCAGTACTTC.

This chain links TRBV5-1 with TRBJ2-5; no clear D. This CDR3 has 15 residues. Germline-derived CDR1 and CDR2 are SGHRS and YFSETQ. Trimming took 0 bases from V and 1 from J, leaving 10 bases between them. The CDR3 reads CASSLASGTQETQYF. For the CDR3, the DNA is TGCGCCAGCAGCTTGGCAAGTGGCACCCAAGAGACCCAGTACTTC.

This sequence joins TRBV19 and TRBJ2-1; the match to TRBD2 covers 13 bases. The V gene's germline CDR1 is LNHDA and CDR2 SQIVND (reference sequence). The CDR3 totals 13 residues. After removal of 8 bases from V and 10 bases from J, the junction contained 5 bases not matched to a gene. The CDR3 protein is CASGLAGVGEQFF. CDR3 DNA sequence: TGTGCCAGTGGACTAGCGGGAGTCGGCGAGCAGTTCTTC.

The genes are TRBV20-1 and TRBJ2-1; no reliable D call. This CDR3 has 10 amino acids. Trimming cost V 3 bases and J 7 bases, with 4 bases left between them. Germline V lookup: CDR1 DFQATT, CDR2 SNEGSKA (reference sequence). The CDR3 coding sequence is TGCAGTGCTAGGGCAAATGAGCAGTTCTTC. As protein: CSARANEQFF.

CDR3 sequence reads: CASSPTGRANYGYTF. DNA of the CDR3: TGTGCCAGCAGCCCGACAGGAAGAGCTAACTATGGCTACACCTTC. The chain uses TRBV6-5 and TRBJ1-2; D may be TRBD1 (6 bases). The germline V gene has CDR1 MNHEY and CDR2 SVGAGI. The CDR3 contains 15 residues. V was shortened by 6 bases and J by 0 bases, with 14 bases between the two germline ends.

The chain is built from TRBV27 and TRBJ1-1, with TRBD1 identical over 10 bases. Germline V gene sequence: CDR1 MNHEY, CDR2 SMNVEV (reference sequence). Trimming removed 5 bases from V and 8 bases from J; junction bases left unmatched: 5. This CDR3 contains 13 residues. The CDR3 loop is CASSIGQGGEAFF. Written as DNA, the CDR3 is TGTGCCAGCAGTATAGGACAGGGGGGCGAAGCTTTCTTT.

This clone was seen a single time. This chain uses TRBV28 with TRBJ1-5, with unresolved D. Trimming removed 8 bases from V and 1 base from J, with 15 bases in between. The V gene's germline CDR1 is MDHEN and CDR2 SYDVKM. This CDR3 spans 15 amino acids. CDR3 residues: CASASAWASNQPQHF. For the CDR3, the DNA is TGTGCCAGCGCCTCCGCGTGGGCAAGCAATCAGCCCCAGCATTTT. Combining the CDR3 with reference TRBV28 and TRBJ1-5 gives the whole variable domain DVKVTQSSRYLVKRTGEKVFLECVQDMDHENMFWYRQDPGLGLRLIYFSYDVKMKEKGDIPEGYSVSREKKERFSLILESASTNQTSMYLCASASAWASNQPQHFGDGTRLSIL.

The V call is TRBV5-4, the J call TRBJ2-7; D is perhaps TRBD1 (5 bases). Germline V gene data show CDR1 as SGHNT and CDR2 as YYREEE (reference sequence). The CDR3 loop spans 16 amino acids. V was trimmed by 4 bases and J by 2 bases, leaving 19 bases between them. The CDR3 sequence: CASSPKTTQGAYEQYF. The CDR3 DNA sequence: TGTGCCAGCAGCCCAAAGACAACACAAGGGGCCTACGAGCAGTACTTC.

This clone has a single count. V and J are TRBV7-9 and TRBJ2-7; D might be TRBD1 (6 bases). The CDR3 is made up of 14 amino acids. Germline CDR1 and CDR2: SEHNR and FQNEAQ (reference sequence). With 5 bases removed from V and 6 bases from J, the gap between germline ends came to 17 bases. The CDR3 reads CASSPELQGSEQYF. The CDR3 DNA is TGTGCCAGCAGCCCCGAGCTACAGGGATCCGAGCAGTACTTC.

The CDR3 coding sequence is TGTGCCATCGCCGTAGGGGCCTCCTACAATGAGCAGTTCTTC. This sequence encodes CAIAVGASYNEQFF. The chain uses TRBV10-3 and TRBJ2-1; D is perhaps TRBD1 (5 bases). V dropped 8 bases and J dropped 0 bases, with 11 bases sitting between them. CDR1 ENHRY and CDR2 SYGVKD come from the germline V gene. The CDR3 loop spans 14 amino acids.